The source of this T cell receptor beta chain is a study of blood T cells in healthy people across ages. Study context: Template switching retrieved approximately one barcoded beta molecule for each two T cells. Overall study results and limits: Unknown CMV status may confound age-related changes in expanded clones. Age brought a roughly linear fall in TCR beta diversity measured per million T cells.

The CDR3 covers 14 residues. Between the trimmed V and J ends, which lost 6 bases and 0 bases, there was a span of 9 bases. Per germline, CDR1 KGHSH and CDR2 LQKENI. Samples each had at least 6 micrograms of total RNA extracted. As regards this clonotype: Its matching antigen is unknown.

Then a second PCR, running roughly 7 to 11 cycles, was carried out with a sample-barcoded 5' primer and a J-beta primer mix. TCRdb redid the calling of the 5' RACE reads with MiXCR, one entry per CDR3 protein. The sample has 730,000 or so distinct CDR3 sequences; approximately 40% are singletons. This clonotype was sampled from a man aged 80 or over in good health. This chain uses TRBV18 with TRBJ2-1; D gene unclear. Sequenced material: blood. In DNA form, the CDR3 reads TGTGCCAGCTCTAGACCGGACTCCTACAATGAGCAGTTCTTC. Translating it yields CASSRPDSYNEQFF.